The 7 T cell receptor beta chains reported below all come from one sample, sequenced in a study of cytomegalovirus exposure and HLA in healthy donors. The PCR contained 60 Vbeta and 13 Jbeta primers. Sequenced by immunoSEQ multiplex PCR; TCRdb stores in-frame clones only, minus some. The sample comprises about 170,000 clones, about 88% of which are singletons, and more than 2% rests with the top ten. The specimen was PBMCs. The receptor source for this set is a man in his late teens or twenties in good health and CMV-seropositive.

V usage is TRBV4-1 and J usage is TRBJ2-1; 12 nucleotides match TRBD2. The CDR3 runs to 16 residues. V trimming: 5 bases; J trimming: 3 bases; junction bases outside the gene matches: 5. Germline CDR1 reads MGHRA; CDR2 reads YSYEKL. CDR3 nucleotides: TGCGCCAGCAGCGTACAGACTAGCGGGGGCTACAATGAGCAGTTCTTC. Translated, it gives CASSVQTSGGYNEQFF.

J is TRBJ2-1 and V is TRBV7-2; 11 bases are a match to TRBD2. Trimming removed 7 bases from V and 4 bases from J; junction bases left unmatched: 12. The CDR3 has 17 residues. Germline CDR1 reads SGHTA; CDR2 reads FQGNSA. CDR3 protein: CASIDRASGGTYNEQFF. CDR3 DNA: TGTGCCAGCATAGATCGGGCTAGCGGGGGGACTTACAATGAGCAGTTCTTC.

This sequence joins TRBV6-5 and TRBJ2-3; D not resolved. Trimming cost V 0 bases and J 0 bases, with 4 bases left between them. CDR3 length equals 14 residues. CDR1 and CDR2 from the germline V gene are MNHEY and SVGAGI. The CDR3 loop is CASSYSSSTDTQYF. The CDR3 bases are TGTGCCAGCAGTTACTCCTCCAGCACAGATACGCAGTATTTT.

The chain uses TRBV11-3 and TRBJ2-1, with 9 bases that match TRBD2. The J segment lost 7 bases and the V segment lost 1 base, leaving 5 bases of the junction unmatched. The CDR3 spans 15 residues. Germline loops: CDR1 SGHNT, CDR2 YENEEA. The CDR3 sequence is CASSLGPSGANEQFF. The DNA of the CDR3 is TGTGCCAGCAGCTTAGGGCCTAGCGGGGCGAATGAGCAGTTCTTC.

This clone was recorded only once. The chain carries TRBV25-1 and TRBJ2-5; unclear D gene. This CDR3 contains 14 residues. From germline, CDR1 is MGHDK and CDR2 SYGVNS. The ends were cut back, 3 bases at V and 4 bases at J, with 12 bases in the middle. The CDR3 sequence is CASSDIGSGETQYF. The CDR3 DNA reads TGTGCCAGCAGTGATATAGGATCGGGAGAGACCCAGTACTTC.

This clone has more than one count but fewer than ten. This chain uses TRBV19 with TRBJ1-4, with D perhaps matching TRBD1 (6 bases). CDR3 length: 16 amino acids. V was shortened by 7 bases and J by 2 bases, with 17 bases between the two germline ends. The germline CDR1 and CDR2 sequences are LNHDA and SQIVND (reference sequence). The chain's CDR3 is CASKGEWGRTNEKLFF. CDR3 DNA sequence: TGTGCCAGTAAAGGGGAGTGGGGGCGGACTAATGAAAAACTGTTTTTT.

Here the CDR3 reads CASSLEGWGVNTEAFF. The CDR3 region has the DNA TGCGCCAGCAGCTTGGAGGGTTGGGGGGTGAACACTGAAGCTTTCTTT. The chain couples TRBV5-1 to TRBJ1-1; TRBD1 is a possible D gene (5 bases). Trimming took 0 bases from V and 0 from J, leaving 12 bases between them. This CDR3 contains 16 residues. CDR1 and CDR2 (germline): SGHRS, YFSETQ.